The 19 T cell receptor beta chains below all came from one sample that was sequenced in a study of beta chain features in type 1 diabetes. The study, taken as a whole, reports: Across all four CD4+ subsets, people with type 1 diabetes showed modestly shorter TCRB CDR3s.

Investigators reverse transcribed all isolated RNA, so they sequenced expressed TCRB transcripts. Profiling relied on immunoSEQ multiplex PCR, and the TCRdb table lists in-frame clones only, not all of them. In the table there are some 290,000 clones, roughly 24% of which are singletons. These TCRs are of unknown antigen specificity. The sequencing input was naive CD4+ T cells from blood. Receptors were obtained from a woman aged 25-40 years with type 1 diabetes.

This clone was seen more than once but under ten times. The chain carries TRBV30 and TRBJ1-5; D may be TRBD1 (5 bases). V lost 2 bases and J 0 bases, leaving 8 bases between the germline ends. Looked up from germline, CDR1 is GTSNPN and CDR2 is SVGIG (reference sequence). This CDR3 has 14 residues. CDR3 in amino acids: CAWSQGLSNQPQHF. In DNA form, the CDR3 reads TGTGCCTGGAGTCAGGGACTTAGCAATCAGCCCCAGCATTTT.

V gene TRBV9 combines with J gene TRBJ2-5, with TRBD2 matching 14 bases. CDR3 length: 15 amino acids. V shed 6 bases, J shed 5 bases, and the junction held 6 bases outside the gene matches. Germline loops: CDR1 SGDLS, CDR2 YYNGEE. This chain's CDR3 is CASTQTSGRVETQYF. The CDR3 DNA is TGTGCCAGCACCCAGACTAGCGGGAGGGTTGAGACCCAGTACTTC.

There are a few counts of this clone. The V and J genes are TRBV5-4 and TRBJ1-2, with 7 bases that match TRBD1. This CDR3 contains 13 residues. Trimming at V came to 4 bases and at J to 2 bases, leaving 2 bases not matched to a gene. The germline V gene encodes CDR1 SGHNT and CDR2 YYREEE (reference sequence). The CDR3 DNA reads TGTGCCAGCAGCGTGGGACAGAACTATGGCTACACCTTC. Its protein is CASSVGQNYGYTF. The variable domain in full, completed from reference TRBV5-4 and TRBJ1-2, reads ETGVTQSPTHLIKTRGQQVTLRCSSQSGHNTVSWYQQALGQGPQFIFQYYREEENGRGNFPPRFSGLQFPNYSSELNVNALELDDSALYLCASSVGQNYGYTFGSGTRLTVV.

This clone was picked up a small number of times. The V call is TRBV7-2, the J call TRBJ1-2; the D gene is possibly TRBD1 (5 bases). Deletions cut 2 bases from V and 4 bases from J, with 11 bases between. This CDR3 has 14 residues. Germline loops: CDR1 SGHTA, CDR2 FQGNSA. The CDR3 nucleotides read TGTGCCAGCAGCTTATTAGGGGAAATCTATGGCTACACCTTC. Translation gives CASSLLGEIYGYTF. The full variable domain, with the rest looked up from reference TRBV7-2 and TRBJ1-2, is GAGVSQSPSNKVTEKGKDVELRCDPISGHTALYWYRQSLGQGLEFLIYFQGNSAPDKSGLPSDRFSAERTGGSVSTLTIQRTQQEDSAVYLCASSLLGEIYGYTFGSGTRLTVV.

The chain employs TRBV21-1 and TRBJ1-3. TRBV21-1 is labeled a pseudogene. CDR3 length: 15 amino acids. Written as DNA, the CDR3 is TGTGCCAGCAGCCCTAGGAGGGGATCTGGAAACACCATATATTTT. Translation: CASSPRRGSGNTIYF.

V and J are TRBV18 and TRBJ2-1; the match to TRBD1 covers 11 bases. The CDR3 spans 16 residues. The junction had 4 bases not matched to a gene; V was cut back by 3 bases and J by 3 bases. From germline, CDR1 is KGHSH and CDR2 LQKENI. CDR3 DNA: TGTGCCAGCTCACCGTCCGGGACAGGGGGCTACAATGAGCAGTTCTTC. This gives the protein CASSPSGTGGYNEQFF.

This clone occurred a few times. The V call is TRBV2, the J call TRBJ2-7, with D uncertain. Trimming took 7 bases from V and 0 from J, leaving 4 bases between them. The CDR3 runs 11 residues. CDR1 is SNHLY and CDR2 is FYNNEI in the germline V gene. Here the CDR3 reads CASTLSYEQYF. CDR3 bases: TGTGCCAGCACCCTCTCCTACGAGCAGTACTTC.

This clone was detected a few times. The genes are TRBV4-2 and TRBJ2-7; D remains ambiguous. CDR1 is LGHNA and CDR2 is YNFKEQ in the germline V gene. CDR3 length: 14 residues. V was clipped by 1 base and J by 2 bases, with 9 bases between them. CDR3 loop: CASSQGQRPYEQYF. CDR3 DNA sequence: TGTGCCAGCAGCCAAGGGCAGCGCCCCTACGAGCAGTACTTC.

This chain joins TRBV4-1 and TRBJ1-3; D is uncertain. Trimming removed 1 base from V and 4 bases from J, with 11 bases in between. Germline-derived CDR1 and CDR2 are MGHRA and YSYEKL. The CDR3 is 15 residues long. CDR3 bases: TGCGCCAGCAGCCAAGGAGGGCGATCAGGAAACACCATATATTTT. Encoded protein: CASSQGGRSGNTIYF.

This clone was recorded a few times. CDR3 nucleotide sequence: TGTGCCAGCAGCGAGACGGGAGACATCTACAATGAGCAGTTCTTC. It translates to CASSETGDIYNEQFF. This sequence joins TRBV9 and TRBJ2-1, with a weak D call TRBD2 (6 bases). This CDR3 spans 15 amino acids. The germline CDR1 and CDR2 sequences are SGDLS and YYNGEE. V was shortened by 3 bases and J by 3 bases, with 13 bases between the two germline ends.

This clone was seen only a few times. J is TRBJ2-7 and V is TRBV27; D remains ambiguous. The CDR3 loop spans 14 amino acids. From germline, CDR1 is MNHEY and CDR2 SMNVEV (reference sequence). Trimming removed 4 bases at V and 0 bases at J, with 10 bases between. The CDR3 loop is CASSSSSSSYEQYF. As DNA, the CDR3 is TGTGCCAGCAGTTCCTCTAGTAGCTCCTACGAGCAGTACTTC.

The V and J genes are TRBV5-1 and TRBJ2-7, with 7 bases identical to TRBD2. The CDR3 spans 13 residues. V gave up 5 bases and J gave up 7 bases; unmatched junction bases: 9. Germline V gene sequence: CDR1 SGHRS, CDR2 YFSETQ. CDR3 loop: CASSKVEGGEQYF. CDR3 DNA: TGCGCCAGCAGTAAGGTCGAGGGAGGGGAGCAGTACTTC.

In its sample, this clone was seen a few times. The chain has TRBV2 and TRBJ2-2; 12 bases are shared with TRBD2. The V gene end was trimmed by 5 bases and the J gene end by 6 bases; junction bases not matched to a gene: 1. Per germline, CDR1 SNHLY and CDR2 FYNNEI. There are 14 residues in the CDR3. The CDR3 DNA sequence: TGTGCCAGCAGTAGGACTAGCGGGGCCGGGGAGCTGTTTTTT. Translating gives CASSRTSGAGELFF. Together with reference TRBV2 and TRBJ2-2, the CDR3 gives the full variable domain: EPEVTQTPSHQVTQMGQEVILRCVPISNHLYFYWYRQILGQKVEFLVSFYNNEISEKSEIFDDQFSVERPDGSNFTLKIRSTKLEDSAMYFCASSRTSGAGELFFGEGSRLTVL.

The V gene is TRBV11-2, the J gene TRBJ1-5; perhaps TRBD1 as D (6 bases). CDR1 SGHAT and CDR2 FQNNGV come from the germline V gene. Trimming took off 6 bases at V and 1 base at J, with 13 bases between the two ends. The CDR3 sequence is 15 residues long. The CDR3 DNA sequence: TGTGCCAGCAGGCCCGGGGGGGGCAGCAATCAGCCCCAGCATTTT. It translates to CASRPGGGSNQPQHF. The whole variable domain, filled in from reference TRBV11-2 and TRBJ1-5, reads EAGVAQSPRYKIIEKRQSVAFWCNPISGHATLYWYQQILGQGPKLLIQFQNNGVVDDSQLPKDRFSAERLKGVDSTLKIQPAKLEDSAVYLCASRPGGGSNQPQHFGDGTRLSIL.

As DNA, the CDR3 is TGTGCCTGGAGGCCTAATAGCGGGATCGGTGAGCAGTTCTTC. Protein sequence: CAWRPNSGIGEQFF. The rearrangement joins TRBV30 to TRBJ2-1; 8 bases are shared with TRBD2. Germline-derived CDR1 and CDR2 are GTSNPN and SVGIG (reference sequence). Trimming at V came to 3 bases and at J to 9 bases, leaving 10 bases not matched to a gene. The CDR3 runs 14 residues.

The sample holds a few counts of this clone. The chain carries TRBV6-1 and TRBJ2-7, with TRBD2 as a possible D gene (5 bases). The germline V gene has CDR1 MNHNS and CDR2 SASEGT. CDR3 length equals 14 residues. Trimming removed 1 base at V and 4 bases at J, with 11 bases between. This chain's CDR3 is CASSEVGGSYEQYF. In DNA, the CDR3 is TGTGCCAGCAGTGAAGTTGGAGGATCGTACGAGCAGTACTTC.

The chain's CDR3 is CASSPRPAGVTDTQYF. The CDR3 nucleotides are TGTGCCAGCAGCCCTCGCCCAGCGGGAGTGACAGATACGCAGTATTTT. The chain links TRBV9 to TRBJ2-3; 8 nucleotides line up with TRBD2. The junction had 10 bases not matched to a gene; V was cut back by 4 bases and J by 3 bases. Germline V gene lookup returns CDR1 SGDLS and CDR2 YYNGEE. The CDR3 covers 16 residues.

The genes are TRBV5-6 and TRBJ1-1; D is unresolved. Trimming took off 1 base at V and 11 bases at J, with 12 bases between the two ends. The CDR3 covers 12 residues. Germline V gives CDR1 SGHDT, CDR2 YYEEEE. This CDR3 is CASSLWSGGAFF. CDR3 sequence (DNA): TGTGCCAGCAGCTTGTGGTCCGGAGGGGCTTTCTTT.

V and J are TRBV6-5 and TRBJ2-7; D gene unclear. V dropped 4 bases and J dropped 6 bases, with 13 bases sitting between them. The CDR3 has 13 amino acids. From germline, CDR1 is MNHEY and CDR2 SVGAGI. The CDR3 region is CASSFPSTGEQYF. The DNA of the CDR3 is TGTGCCAGCAGTTTCCCCTCTACGGGCGAGCAGTACTTC.